The 28 T cell receptor beta chains below come from one sample, sequenced in a study of Tregs in tolerant kidney transplant recipients. Assay used: immunoSEQ multiplex PCR; TCRdb lists only in-frame clones, some missing. Its listing shows nearly 15,000 clones. Related graft donors supplied nonmyeloablative bone marrow transplants, and mixed chimerism was transient. Sequencing used CD4+ T cells from blood (PBMCs), obtained 12 months after the transplant. These TCRs come from a human patient who received a combined kidney and bone marrow transplant. Some T cells may be graft donor cells.

As concerns this clone: From the germline J gene comes the end of the CDR3, since the read stops 3 residues before it. The chain joins TRBV5-1 to TRBJ2-7; D gene unclear. Per germline, CDR1 SGHRS and CDR2 YFSETQ. The CDR3 spans 11 residues. V was pared by 3 bases and J by 6 bases, with 7 bases between. The covered CDR3 bases are TGCGCCAGCAGCTCCCAGCGCGAG. Amino acids: CASSSQRE. In full, the CDR3 is CASSSQREQYF.

Notes on this clone: Read sequence stops 3 residues before the CDR3 end, and the germline J gene provides the missing end. V gene TRBV19 combines with J gene TRBJ2-3; TRBD1 aligns across 8 bases. V shed 6 bases, J shed 5 bases, and the junction held 10 bases outside the gene matches. The germline gives CDR1 LNHDA, CDR2 SQIVND (reference sequence). The CDR3 consists of 15 residues. The CDR3 loop reads CASSLGQGRRDTQYF. Incomplete CDR3 DNA: TGTGCCAGTAGCCTAGGACAGGGCAGAAGAGATACG.

Remarks on this clone: The CDR3 end falls 3 residues outside the read, so it is completed with the germline J gene. This chain connects TRBV9 to TRBJ2-2; tentative D call: TRBD1 (6 bases). The germline gives CDR1 SGDLS, CDR2 YYNGEE. The CDR3 contains 16 residues. Trimming left V 4 bases short and J 3 bases short, with 16 bases between. Incomplete CDR3 DNA: TGTGCCAGCAGCCCAGGGGCTTCTAGACACACCGGGGAG. It codes for CASSPGASRHTGE. From start to end, the CDR3 is CASSPGASRHTGELFF.

In the case of this clone: The CDR3 end falls 3 residues outside the read, so it is completed with the germline J gene. V and J are TRBV7-9 and TRBJ1-6, with D perhaps matching TRBD1 (5 bases). V was shortened by 5 bases and J by 12 bases, with 14 bases between the two germline ends. CDR1 SEHNR and CDR2 FQNEAQ come from the germline V gene (reference sequence). There are 13 residues in the CDR3. CDR3 in amino acids: CASSPTAGGPLHF. Incomplete CDR3 DNA: TGTGCCAGCAGCCCAACGGCGGGGGGACCC.

With respect to this clone: The read gets to within 3 residues of the CDR3 end, and the germline J gene fills in the rest. The chain employs TRBV19 and TRBJ1-3, with 7 bases that match TRBD1. Germline V CDR1 and CDR2: LNHDA, SQIVND (reference sequence). This CDR3 region has 15 residues. Unmatched junction bases numbered 7, after V lost 6 bases and J lost 2 bases. CDR3 DNA, as far as it was read: TGTGCCAGTAGAGTCAACAGGGGTGCTGGAAACACC. This codes for CASRVNRGAGNT. In full, the CDR3 reads CASRVNRGAGNTIYF.

Concerning this clone itself: Coverage ceases 3 residues before the CDR3 finishes, and the germline J gene fills in the end. The chain combines TRBV7-2 with TRBJ2-5, with D perhaps TRBD2 (6 bases). This CDR3 region has 12 residues. CDR1 is SGHTA and CDR2 is FQGNSA in the germline V gene. The germline V and J ends were trimmed by 7 bases and 5 bases, with 11 bases remaining between them. The sequenced CDR3 bases are TGTGCCAGCACGCGACGGGGGGAGACC. Translated: CASTRRGET. The CDR3 reads in full as CASTRRGETQYF.

In the case of this clone: The read falls 3 residues short of the CDR3 end, and the missing part is taken from the germline J gene. This rearrangement joins TRBV2 to TRBJ2-6; D is perhaps TRBD2 (6 bases). Trimming removed 7 bases from V and 2 bases from J, with 12 bases in between. CDR1 is SNHLY and CDR2 is FYNNEI in the germline V gene. CDR3 length equals 15 residues. The sequenced part of the CDR3 DNA is TGTGCCAGCAATCCGGGGGTAACTGGGGCCAACGTC. Its protein product is CASNPGVTGANV. The full CDR3 reads CASNPGVTGANVLTF.

For this clone: The read ends 3 residues before the CDR3 terminus; that terminus is restored from the germline J gene. V is TRBV20-1 and J is TRBJ2-7; 9 nucleotides agree with TRBD2. J gave up 6 bases and V 0 bases, and 12 bases lay outside the gene matches. Per the germline V gene, CDR1 is DFQATT and CDR2 is SNEGSKA (reference sequence). The CDR3 is 16 amino acids. The part of the CDR3 DNA that was read is TGCAGTGCTAGAGATCGTAGCGGGAGCACCATTTTCGAG. It specifies CSARDRSGSTIFE. The CDR3 in full is CSARDRSGSTIFEQYF.

Regarding this clone: The read ends 3 residues early relative to the CDR3; the germline J gene fills the gap. The gene calls are TRBV18 and TRBJ1-4, with D tentatively TRBD1 (6 bases). The ends were cut back, 6 bases at V and 7 bases at J, with 15 bases in the middle. CDR1 is KGHSH, CDR2 LQKENI, per germline. The CDR3 has 14 amino acids. Partial CDR3 DNA: TGTGCCAGCTCTAGAACAGGGTACAGTGAAAAA. Its translation: CASSRTGYSEK. The entire CDR3 sequence reads CASSRTGYSEKLFF.

Of note for this clone: Sequencing ends 3 residues short of the CDR3 end; the germline J gene provides the rest. The rearrangement links TRBV4-2 to TRBJ1-4; 8 nucleotides agree with TRBD1. V lost 6 bases to trimming and J lost 5 bases; unmatched junction nucleotides: 8. CDR1 is LGHNA and CDR2 is YNFKEQ in the germline V gene. The CDR3 covers 15 residues. The CDR3 here is CASRRKQGENEKLFF. The DNA read from the CDR3 is TGTGCCAGCAGGCGAAAACAGGGGGAAAATGAAAAA.

Measured by frequency, this clone is medium-sized. The read gets to within 3 residues of the CDR3 end, and the germline J gene fills in the rest. J is TRBJ2-1 and V is TRBV6-2 or TRBV6-3; 13 bases fit TRBD2. The CDR3 totals 17 residues. V gave up 5 bases and J gave up 1 base; unmatched junction bases: 5. The germline V gene encodes CDR1 MNHEY and CDR2 SVGEGT. The CDR3 sequence is CASSPRTSGSSYNEQFF. The CDR3 bases that were read are TGTGCCAGCAGTCCCCGGACTAGCGGGAGTTCCTACAATGAG.

About this clone itself: The CDR3 end lies 3 residues beyond the end of the read and is filled in from the germline J gene. V gene TRBV10-3 combines with J gene TRBJ2-7; D might be TRBD1 or TRBD2, each matching 8 bases. Trimming stripped 5 bases from V and 3 bases from J, with 23 bases between. The germline V gene has CDR1 ENHRY and CDR2 SYGVKD. The CDR3 covers 17 residues. The CDR3 sequence is CAISQRQGREVSYEQYF. The CDR3 bases that were read are TGTGCCATCAGTCAAAGACAGGGGCGGGAGGTAAGCTACGAG.

Comments on this clone: The read terminates 3 residues ahead of where the CDR3 ends, so the germline J gene completes it. This chain connects TRBV20-1 to TRBJ1-1; D remains unclear. Germline values: CDR1 DFQATT, CDR2 SNEGSKA (reference sequence). The CDR3 length is 14 residues. V shed 6 bases and J shed 6 bases, with 20 bases lying between them. This CDR3 is CSATKVAGFSEAFF. CDR3 bases read: TGCAGTGCCACAAAAGTGGCGGGTTTTTCTGAA.

Of note for this clone: The sequenced fragment ends 3 residues before the CDR3 boundary, so the rest is inferred from the germline J gene. The V gene is TRBV10-3, the J gene TRBJ2-7, with D tentatively TRBD1 (6 bases). The CDR3 is 14 residues long. V lost 3 bases to trimming and J lost 3 bases, with 12 bases between them. The germline V gene has CDR1 ENHRY and CDR2 SYGVKD. The CDR3 here is CAISDRTVNYEQYF. The part of the CDR3 DNA that was read is TGTGCCATCAGTGATCGGACAGTGAACTACGAG.

Its frequency marks this clone as medium-sized (0.01 to 0.1%). The CDR3 end is not reached by the read, which stops 3 residues before it; the germline J gene fills it in. V and J are TRBV19 and TRBJ1-5; TRBD1 agrees at 11 bases. V was clipped by 2 bases and J by 1 base; unmatched bases: 13. Germline CDR1 reads LNHDA; CDR2 reads SQIVND (reference sequence). The CDR3 consists of 20 residues. Incomplete CDR3 DNA: TGTGCCAGTAGTATAAGGAAGAAGGACAGGGGGCTTGGGAGCAATCAGCCC. The encoded protein is CASSIRKKDRGLGSNQP. Given in full, the CDR3 is CASSIRKKDRGLGSNQPQHF.

Details on this clone: The read finishes 3 residues shy of the CDR3 end, and the germline J gene is used to complete it. Other DNA sequences of this sample code for an identical CDR3. The chain recombines TRBV5-1 with TRBJ1-4; 7 nucleotides align to TRBD1. CDR1 is SGHRS and CDR2 is YFSETQ in the germline V gene. The CDR3 spans 16 residues. V trimming: 0 bases; J trimming: 0 bases; junction bases outside the gene matches: 2. CDR3 sequence reads: CASSLGGTATNEKLFF. The sequenced part of the CDR3 DNA is TGCGCCAGCAGCTTGGGTGGGACAGCAACTAATGAAAAA.

Turning to this clone: The read ends 3 residues before the CDR3 terminus; that terminus is restored from the germline J gene. V is TRBV6-2 or TRBV6-3 and J is TRBJ2-7, with D maybe TRBD2 (6 bases). The CDR3 runs 12 residues. Looked up from germline, CDR1 is MNHEY and CDR2 is SVGEGT. V was trimmed by 5 bases and J by 3 bases, leaving 8 bases between them. CDR3 in amino acids: CASSRGFYEQYF. CDR3 bases read: TGTGCCAGCAGTCGGGGGTTCTACGAG.

On this clone itself: The CDR3 is cut off 3 residues early in the read; its end comes from the germline J gene. Other nucleotide sequences from this sample produce the same CDR3. The V gene is TRBV10-3, the J gene TRBJ1-5; 9 bases fit TRBD1. The V gene's germline CDR1 is ENHRY and CDR2 SYGVKD. Unmatched junction bases numbered 5, after V lost 6 bases and J lost 2 bases. The CDR3 is 15 amino acids. CDR3 protein: CAISRDRAGNQPQHF. The CDR3 bases that were read are TGTGCCATCAGCCGGGACAGGGCGGGCAATCAGCCC.

A note on this clone: The CDR3 end is not reached by the read, which stops 3 residues before it; the germline J gene fills it in. This chain connects TRBV20-1 to TRBJ2-7; possibly TRBD2 for D (5 bases). Germline CDR1 and CDR2: DFQATT and SNEGSKA (reference sequence). The CDR3 contains 14 residues. Trimming took off 0 bases at V and 0 bases at J, with 9 bases between the two ends. The CDR3 sequence is CSARDRGSSYEQYF. The sequenced part of the CDR3 DNA is TGCAGTGCTAGAGATCGGGGAAGCTCCTACGAG.

About this clone itself: Read data end 3 residues before the CDR3 end; the end is taken from the germline J gene. This chain links TRBV5-1 with TRBJ2-7, with TRBD2 matching 15 bases. Germline trimming cut 4 bases from V and 4 bases from J; bases unmatched to any gene: 6. The CDR3 has 16 residues. From germline, CDR1 is SGHRS and CDR2 YFSETQ. CDR3 DNA, as far as it was read: TGCGCCAGCAGCGTTGTCGGGACTAGCGGGAGGTACGAG. It yields the protein CASSVVGTSGRYE. The full CDR3 reads CASSVVGTSGRYEQYF.

For this clone: Sequencing ends 3 residues short of the CDR3 end; the germline J gene provides the rest. The chain couples TRBV5-4 to TRBJ2-7, with TRBD1 matching over 10 bases. Germline V gives CDR1 SGHNT, CDR2 YYREEE (reference sequence). The V segment lost 0 bases and the J segment 5 bases; nucleotides outside the gene matches: 5. This CDR3 has 15 residues. CDR3 DNA (partial): TGTGCCAGCAGCTTGGAGACAGGGGGCGTCGACGAG. This translates into CASSLETGGVDE. The whole CDR3 is CASSLETGGVDEQYF.

Concerning this clone: The read finishes 3 residues shy of the CDR3 end, and the germline J gene is used to complete it. The V and J genes are TRBV7-2 and TRBJ2-2; D uncertain. With 0 bases removed from V and 0 bases from J, the gap between germline ends came to 8 bases. In germline, CDR1 is SGHTA, CDR2 FQGNSA. The CDR3 is 16 amino acids. Incomplete CDR3 DNA: TGTGCCAGCAGCTTAGCGCTAGGATCGAACACCGGGGAG. Translated: CASSLALGSNTGE. The whole CDR3 reads CASSLALGSNTGELFF.

As to this clone: The observed sequence ends 3 residues before the CDR3 terminus, with the missing tail filled in from the germline J gene. The chain recombines TRBV20-1 with TRBJ2-7; D may be TRBD2 (8 bases). The ends were cut back, 5 bases at V and 4 bases at J, with 21 bases in the middle. CDR1 is DFQATT, CDR2 SNEGSKA, per germline (reference sequence). The CDR3 consists of 15 residues. CDR3 region: CSARVAGTANYEQYF. The CDR3 DNA, read in part, is TGCAGTGCTCGAGTAGCGGGGACAGCGAATTACGAG.

In the case of this clone: Read coverage stops 3 residues before the CDR3 terminus; the germline J gene supplies the remainder. The V call is TRBV13, the J call TRBJ2-7, with 7 positions matching TRBD2. Germline V gives CDR1 PRHDT, CDR2 FYEKMQ (reference sequence). The trim removed 0 bases at V and 5 bases at J, leaving 7 bases unmatched. The CDR3 is 15 amino acids. The covered CDR3 bases are TGTGCCAGCAGCTTAGGGGGGCGACTAGCCGACGAG. This gives the protein CASSLGGRLADE. The complete CDR3 protein is CASSLGGRLADEQYF.

Comment on this clone: The sequence runs out 3 residues before the end of the CDR3; the remainder is reconstructed from the germline J gene. This rearrangement joins TRBV10-1 to TRBJ2-2; D not certain. V lost 2 bases, J lost 8 bases, and 12 bases lay in between. The CDR3 runs 14 residues. CDR1 is WNHNN and CDR2 is SYGVQD in the germline V gene (reference sequence). The CDR3 protein is CASSEGLVPGELFF. The DNA read from the CDR3 is TGCGCCAGCAGTGAGGGGCTGGTTCCAGGGGAG.

Concerning this clone itself: The missing CDR3 end, 3 residues past where the read stops, is filled in from the germline J gene. The V call is TRBV6-2 or TRBV6-3, the J call TRBJ2-7; maybe TRBD2 (6 bases). There are 16 residues in the CDR3. V lost 6 bases, J lost 3 bases, and 21 bases lay in between. Germline values: CDR1 MNHEY, CDR2 SVGEGT. CDR3 sequence: CASRTGYSGLRYEQYF. The covered CDR3 bases are TGTGCCAGCAGAACTGGATATAGCGGACTGCGCTACGAG.

A word on this clone: The read falls 3 residues short of the CDR3 end, and the missing part is taken from the germline J gene. The chain joins TRBV28 to TRBJ2-7; a possible D gene is TRBD1 (5 bases). Germline V gives CDR1 MDHEN, CDR2 SYDVKM. V lost 4 bases and J 4 bases, leaving 20 bases between the germline ends. The CDR3 length is 16 residues. CDR3 DNA (partial): TGTGCCAGCAGTTCCTCGACCGGACACCTAACGTACGAG. The encoded protein is CASSSSTGHLTYE. The full CDR3 sequence reads CASSSSTGHLTYEQYF.

Of note for this clone: The read is 3 residues too short to cover the CDR3 end, so that end is filled in from the germline J gene. V is TRBV20-1 and J is TRBJ1-6, with TRBD1 as a possible D gene (5 bases). CDR3 length: 13 amino acids. Germline CDR1 DFQATT, CDR2 SNEGSKA (reference sequence). The part of the CDR3 DNA that was read is TGCAGTGCTAGAGCTTCAACCGGGACTACC. Residues: CSARASTGTT. The full CDR3 protein reads CSARASTGTTLHF.